This T cell receptor (beta chain) originates from a study of blood T cell repertoires in COVID-19. The wider study: Material from acute and convalescent COVID-19 was sourced from the United States, Italy and Spain. T cells, B-cell-depleted T cells, or PBMCs provided the cDNA or gDNA that served as material.

The table came from immunoSEQ multiplex PCR; TCRdb's copy has only in-frame clones and leaves some out. The sample shows 180,000 or so clones, more than 85% of them seen only once. In germline, CDR1 is LNHDA, CDR2 SQIVND (reference sequence). The CDR3 length is 13 residues. J gave up 7 bases and V 4 bases, and 6 bases lay outside the gene matches. The sequenced material came from peripheral blood. This receptor was taken from a woman aged 25 to 45 with active or convalescent COVID-19. The V call is TRBV19, the J call TRBJ2-7; 8 bases align to TRBD1. This CDR3 is CASSTDRGMEQYF. The DNA for the CDR3 is TGTGCCAGTAGTACCGACAGGGGCATGGAGCAGTACTTC.